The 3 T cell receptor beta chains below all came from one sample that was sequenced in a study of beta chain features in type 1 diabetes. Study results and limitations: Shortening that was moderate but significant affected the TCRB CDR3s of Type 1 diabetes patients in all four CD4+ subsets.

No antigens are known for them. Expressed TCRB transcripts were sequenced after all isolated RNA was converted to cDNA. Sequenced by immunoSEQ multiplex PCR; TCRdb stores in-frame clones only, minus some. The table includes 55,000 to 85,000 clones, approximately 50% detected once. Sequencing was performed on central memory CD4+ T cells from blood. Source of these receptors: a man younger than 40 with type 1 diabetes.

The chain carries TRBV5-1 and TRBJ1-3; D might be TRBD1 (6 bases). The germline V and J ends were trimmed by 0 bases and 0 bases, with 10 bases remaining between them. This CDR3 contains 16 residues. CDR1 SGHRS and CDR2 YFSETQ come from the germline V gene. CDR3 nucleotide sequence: TGCGCCAGCAGCTTGGAGGGGGTCTTCTCTGGAAACACCATATATTTT. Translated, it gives CASSLEGVFSGNTIYF.

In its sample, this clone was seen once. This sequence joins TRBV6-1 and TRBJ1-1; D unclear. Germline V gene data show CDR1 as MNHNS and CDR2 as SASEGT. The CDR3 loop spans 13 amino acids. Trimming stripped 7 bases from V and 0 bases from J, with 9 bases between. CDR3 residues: CASTQSVNTEAFF. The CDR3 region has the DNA TGTGCCAGCACCCAGTCAGTGAACACTGAAGCTTTCTTT.

The CDR3 DNA reads TGTGCCAGCAGTTACAGTACAGGGGGGGCCTACGAGCAGTACTTC. This codes for CASSYSTGGAYEQYF. The rearrangement links TRBV6-5 to TRBJ2-7; tentative D call: TRBD1 (8 bases). Germline CDR1 and CDR2: MNHEY and SVGAGI. Trimming removed 2 bases from V and 2 bases from J, with 13 bases in between. CDR3 length: 15 residues.